The rows below give T cell receptor beta chains drawn from one sample of a study of T cell responses to AZD1222 COVID-19 vaccine. This table comes from immunoSEQ multiplex PCR, and its TCRdb copy is limited to in-frame clones, with some not included. The data contain fewer than 150,000 clones, roughly 91% of them singletons. The source was peripheral blood, collected on day 0 of AZD1222 vaccination. The source of these receptors is an adult in good health. CDR3s leave out the opening cysteine and the closing phenylalanine or tryptophan. Each record gives: CDR3 length, V gene, J gene, CDR3 protein.

cdr3_length: 11; v_call: TRBV4-3; j_call: TRBJ2-5; cdr3_aa: ASSQDLAETQY
cdr3_length: 14; v_call: TRBV9; j_call: TRBJ1-2; cdr3_aa: ASSGGTGGVDYGYT
cdr3_length: 13; v_call: TRBV6-2/TRBV6-3; j_call: TRBJ2-7; cdr3_aa: ASSESSGRSYEQY
cdr3_length: 10; v_call: TRBV30; j_call: TRBJ2-1; cdr3_aa: AWSVLLHEQF
cdr3_length: 15; v_call: TRBV4-1; j_call: TRBJ2-7; cdr3_aa: ASSQVRSGGDLYEQY
cdr3_length: 13; v_call: TRBV6-1; j_call: TRBJ1-4; cdr3_aa: ASSEEGREGEKLF
cdr3_length: 14; v_call: TRBV27; j_call: TRBJ1-1; cdr3_aa: ASSSAGRGVIAEAF
cdr3_length: 11; v_call: TRBV12-3/TRBV12-4; j_call: TRBJ1-1; cdr3_aa: ASSLREYTEAF
cdr3_length: 13; v_call: TRBV7-9; j_call: TRBJ2-1; cdr3_aa: ASILRAGGPVEQF
cdr3_length: 14; v_call: TRBV18; j_call: TRBJ1-4; cdr3_aa: ASSPPSPGAGEKLF
cdr3_length: 10; v_call: TRBV6-6; j_call: TRBJ2-5; cdr3_aa: ASSPQSETQY
cdr3_length: 12; v_call: TRBV9; j_call: TRBJ2-1; cdr3_aa: ASSVAVTGTEQF
cdr3_length: 12; v_call: TRBV2; j_call: TRBJ2-7; cdr3_aa: ASTRGDSSYEQY
cdr3_length: 14; v_call: TRBV7-9; j_call: TRBJ2-5; cdr3_aa: ASFDWGSGDEETQY
cdr3_length: 11; v_call: TRBV5-1; j_call: TRBJ1-6; cdr3_aa: ASTPEGESPLH
cdr3_length: 14; v_call: TRBV6-1; j_call: TRBJ1-4; cdr3_aa: ASSEALGGTNEKLF
cdr3_length: 12; v_call: TRBV28; j_call: TRBJ1-5; cdr3_aa: ASSLVALAQPQH
cdr3_length: 14; v_call: TRBV19; j_call: TRBJ2-1; cdr3_aa: ASSPLAGGSTNEQF
cdr3_length: 13; v_call: TRBV7-9; j_call: TRBJ1-4; cdr3_aa: ASSLAGTGNEKLF
cdr3_length: 13; v_call: TRBV23-1; j_call: TRBJ1-4; cdr3_aa: ASRPPGRTNEKLF
cdr3_length: 13; v_call: TRBV15; j_call: TRBJ1-1; cdr3_aa: ATSRDGLGNTEAF
cdr3_length: 11; v_call: TRBV20-1; j_call: TRBJ1-1; cdr3_aa: SASRGGSTEAF
cdr3_length: 14; v_call: TRBV5-1; j_call: TRBJ2-1; cdr3_aa: ASSLEGAVSYNEQF
cdr3_length: 12; v_call: TRBV5-1; j_call: TRBJ2-7; cdr3_aa: ASSFSGRAYEQY
cdr3_length: 17; v_call: TRBV4-1; j_call: TRBJ2-7; cdr3_aa: ASSPQAGGTSGSSYEQY
cdr3_length: 16; v_call: TRBV14; j_call: TRBJ2-5; cdr3_aa: ASSQGMLAASRGETQY
cdr3_length: 13; v_call: TRBV18; j_call: TRBJ2-2; cdr3_aa: ASSSLSRGTGELF
cdr3_length: 14; v_call: TRBV10-3; j_call: TRBJ2-3; cdr3_aa: AISDPGSSSTDTQY
cdr3_length: 13; v_call: TRBV7-9; j_call: TRBJ2-2; cdr3_aa: ASSFRGGATGELF
cdr3_length: 14; v_call: TRBV18; j_call: TRBJ2-7; cdr3_aa: ASSPLQREDGYEQY
cdr3_length: 14; v_call: TRBV6-1; j_call: TRBJ2-1; cdr3_aa: ASSVQTSGDYNEQF
cdr3_length: 11; v_call: TRBV6-5; j_call: TRBJ1-2; cdr3_aa: ASSRTGGDGYT
cdr3_length: 13; v_call: TRBV6-6; j_call: TRBJ1-1; cdr3_aa: ASSKRTEGKTEAF
cdr3_length: 11; v_call: TRBV29-1; j_call: TRBJ2-7; cdr3_aa: SVVSGDSYEQY
cdr3_length: 11; v_call: TRBV4-1; j_call: TRBJ2-7; cdr3_aa: ASSPRVSYEQY
cdr3_length: 13; v_call: TRBV6-2/TRBV6-3; j_call: TRBJ2-7; cdr3_aa: ASTPVVQATYEQY
cdr3_length: 8; v_call: TRBV11-2; j_call: TRBJ2-3; cdr3_aa: ASRYDTQY
cdr3_length: 12; v_call: TRBV2; j_call: TRBJ2-1; cdr3_aa: ASGGLAGAGEQF
cdr3_length: 12; v_call: TRBV7-9; j_call: TRBJ2-3; cdr3_aa: ASSEGLEGDTQY
cdr3_length: 14; v_call: TRBV10-3; j_call: TRBJ1-5; cdr3_aa: AISESAPYSNQPQH
cdr3_length: 11; v_call: TRBV30; j_call: TRBJ2-7; cdr3_aa: AWAGTPVHEQY
cdr3_length: 11; v_call: TRBV10-1; j_call: TRBJ2-1; cdr3_aa: ASRLTGSHEQF
cdr3_length: 15; v_call: TRBV28; j_call: TRBJ1-1; cdr3_aa: ASSFQQQVLVNTEAF
cdr3_length: 13; v_call: TRBV7-2; j_call: TRBJ2-7; cdr3_aa: ASSLQTSGSYEQY
cdr3_length: 12; v_call: TRBV9; j_call: TRBJ1-2; cdr3_aa: ASSVAGAIGGYT
cdr3_length: 13; v_call: TRBV6-5; j_call: TRBJ1-1; cdr3_aa: ASSYSAGRFTEAF
cdr3_length: 19; v_call: TRBV23-1; j_call: TRBJ1-5; cdr3_aa: ASSLLLGVGRVKAICQPQH
cdr3_length: 12; v_call: TRBV6-4; j_call: TRBJ2-2; cdr3_aa: ASRTSPDTGELF